The subject of this entry is one TCR beta chain. The antigen is undetermined. Generated by immunoSEQ multiplex PCR, the TCRdb table keeps only in-frame clones and is missing some. This table holds some 110,000 clones, more than 75% found once. This entry is derived from a study of T cell responses to AZD1222 COVID-19 vaccine. Deletions cut 3 bases from V and 6 bases from J, with 14 bases between. This CDR3 spans 14 amino acids. Germline CDR1 reads MNHNS; CDR2 reads SASEGT. The study, taken as a whole, reports: White British people made up most donors, females outnumbered males, and clonal diversity was possibly underestimated. Repertoire collection took place solely once the T cell response had peaked.

The source was peripheral blood, collected 28 days after the second AZD1222 dose. This TCR was sampled from an adult who received the AZD1222 COVID-19 vaccine. The chain uses TRBV6-1 and TRBJ1-1, with no clear D. The CDR3 DNA is TGTGCCAGCAGTGATTCCCTGTTGATCGCTGAAGCTTTCTTT. Protein product: CASSDSLLIAEAFF.